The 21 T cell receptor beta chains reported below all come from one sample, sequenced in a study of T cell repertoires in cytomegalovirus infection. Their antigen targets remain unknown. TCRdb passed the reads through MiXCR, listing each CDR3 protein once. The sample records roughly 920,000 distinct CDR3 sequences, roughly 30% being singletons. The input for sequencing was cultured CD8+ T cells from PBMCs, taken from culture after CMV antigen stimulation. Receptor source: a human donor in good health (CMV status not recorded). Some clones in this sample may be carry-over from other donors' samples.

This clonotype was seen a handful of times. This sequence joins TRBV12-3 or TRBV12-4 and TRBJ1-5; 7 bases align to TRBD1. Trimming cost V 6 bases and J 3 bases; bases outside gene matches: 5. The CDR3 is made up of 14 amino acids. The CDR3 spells CASRRGLINQPQHF. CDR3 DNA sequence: TGTGCCAGCAGGAGGGGGCTGATCAATCAGCCCCAGCATTTT.

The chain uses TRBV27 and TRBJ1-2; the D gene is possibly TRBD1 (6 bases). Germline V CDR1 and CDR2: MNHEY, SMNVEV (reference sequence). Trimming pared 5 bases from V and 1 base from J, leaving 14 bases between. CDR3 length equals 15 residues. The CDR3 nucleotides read TGTGCCAGCAGTACTATCCCACAGGGTAACTATGGCTACACCTTC. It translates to CASSTIPQGNYGYTF.

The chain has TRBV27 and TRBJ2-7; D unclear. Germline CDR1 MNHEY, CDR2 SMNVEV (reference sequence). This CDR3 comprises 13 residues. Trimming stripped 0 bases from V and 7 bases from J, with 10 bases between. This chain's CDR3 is CASSLSPAREQYF. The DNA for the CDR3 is TGTGCCAGCAGTTTATCCCCCGCGCGAGAGCAGTACTTC.

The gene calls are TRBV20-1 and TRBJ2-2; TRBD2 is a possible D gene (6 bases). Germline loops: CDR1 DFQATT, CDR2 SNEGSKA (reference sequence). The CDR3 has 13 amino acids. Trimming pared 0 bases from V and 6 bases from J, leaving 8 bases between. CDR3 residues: CSARESGAGELFF. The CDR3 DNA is TGCAGTGCTAGAGAGTCGGGGGCCGGGGAGCTGTTTTTT.

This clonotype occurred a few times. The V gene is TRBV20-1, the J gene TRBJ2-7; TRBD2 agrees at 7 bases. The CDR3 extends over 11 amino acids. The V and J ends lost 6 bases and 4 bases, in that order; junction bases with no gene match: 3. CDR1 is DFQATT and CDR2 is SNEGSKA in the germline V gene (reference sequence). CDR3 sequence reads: CSAPRGYEQYF. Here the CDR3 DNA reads TGCAGTGCCCCGCGGGGGTACGAGCAGTACTTC.

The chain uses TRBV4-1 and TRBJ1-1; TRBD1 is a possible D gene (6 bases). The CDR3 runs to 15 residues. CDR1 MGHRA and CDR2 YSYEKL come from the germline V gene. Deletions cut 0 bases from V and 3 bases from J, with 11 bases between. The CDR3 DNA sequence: TGCGCCAGCAGCCAAGAAAGGGGGGGGTACACTGAAGCTTTCTTT. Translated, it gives CASSQERGGYTEAFF.

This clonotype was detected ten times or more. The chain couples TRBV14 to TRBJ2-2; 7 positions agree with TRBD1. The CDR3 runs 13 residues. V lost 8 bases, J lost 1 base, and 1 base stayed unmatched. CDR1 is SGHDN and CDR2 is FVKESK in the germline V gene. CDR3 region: CASRDRNTGELFF. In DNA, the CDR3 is TGTGCCAGCCGGGACAGGAACACCGGGGAGCTGTTTTTT.

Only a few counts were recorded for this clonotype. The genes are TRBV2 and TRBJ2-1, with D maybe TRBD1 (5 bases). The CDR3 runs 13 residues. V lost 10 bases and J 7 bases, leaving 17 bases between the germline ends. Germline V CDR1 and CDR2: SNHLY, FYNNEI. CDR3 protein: CANGQIMANEQFF. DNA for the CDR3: TGTGCCAACGGACAAATAATGGCAAATGAGCAGTTCTTC. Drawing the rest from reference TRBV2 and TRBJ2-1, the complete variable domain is EPEVTQTPSHQVTQMGQEVILRCVPISNHLYFYWYRQILGQKVEFLVSFYNNEISEKSEIFDDQFSVERPDGSNFTLKIRSTKLEDSAMYFCANGQIMANEQFFGPGTRLTVL.

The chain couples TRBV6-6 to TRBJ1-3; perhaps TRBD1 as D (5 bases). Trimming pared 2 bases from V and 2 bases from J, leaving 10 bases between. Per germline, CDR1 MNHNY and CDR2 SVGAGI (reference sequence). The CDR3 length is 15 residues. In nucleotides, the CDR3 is TGTGCCAGCAGTTACACGGGGACGACTGGAAACACCATATATTTT. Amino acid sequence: CASSYTGTTGNTIYF.

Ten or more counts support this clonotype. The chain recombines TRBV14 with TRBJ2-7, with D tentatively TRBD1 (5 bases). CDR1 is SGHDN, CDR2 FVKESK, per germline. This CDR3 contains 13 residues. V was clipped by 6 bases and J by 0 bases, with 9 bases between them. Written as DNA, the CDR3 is TGTGCCAGCAGAAGCAGGGCCTCCTACGAGCAGTACTTC. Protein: CASRSRASYEQYF. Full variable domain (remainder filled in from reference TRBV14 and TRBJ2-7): EAGVTQFPSHSVIEKGQTVTLRCDPISGHDNLYWYRRVMGKEIKFLLHFVKESKQDESGMPNNRFLAERTGGTYSTLKVQPAELEDSGVYFCASRSRASYEQYFGPGTRLTVT.

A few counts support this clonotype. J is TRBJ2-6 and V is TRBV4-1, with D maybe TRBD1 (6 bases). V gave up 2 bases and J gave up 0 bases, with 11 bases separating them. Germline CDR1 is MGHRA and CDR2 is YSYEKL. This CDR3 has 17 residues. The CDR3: CASSQRGMISGANVLTF. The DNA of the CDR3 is TGCGCCAGCAGCCAAAGGGGGATGATCTCTGGGGCCAACGTCCTGACTTTC.

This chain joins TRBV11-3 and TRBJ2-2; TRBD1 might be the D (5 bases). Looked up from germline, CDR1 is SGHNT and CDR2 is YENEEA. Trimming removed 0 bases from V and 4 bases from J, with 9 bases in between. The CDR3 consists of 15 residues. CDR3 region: CASSLEWGPTGELFF. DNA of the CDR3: TGTGCCAGCAGCTTAGAATGGGGCCCCACCGGGGAGCTGTTTTTT.

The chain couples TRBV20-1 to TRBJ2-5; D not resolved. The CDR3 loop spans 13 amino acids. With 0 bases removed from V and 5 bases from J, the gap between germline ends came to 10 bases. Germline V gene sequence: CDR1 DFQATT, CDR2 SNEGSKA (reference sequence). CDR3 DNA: TGCAGTGCTAGAGATCGATCGCACGAGACCCAGTACTTC. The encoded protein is CSARDRSHETQYF.

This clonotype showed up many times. This CDR3 is CASSPKTGLAGRGTQYF. CDR3 DNA: TGTGCCAGCAGCCCAAAGACGGGACTAGCGGGGAGAGGTACGCAGTATTTT. The V call is TRBV7-2, the J call TRBJ2-3, with 13 nucleotides matching TRBD2. CDR3 length equals 17 residues. The V and J ends lost 5 bases and 8 bases, in that order; junction bases with no gene match: 13. CDR1 and CDR2 (germline): SGHTA, FQGNSA.

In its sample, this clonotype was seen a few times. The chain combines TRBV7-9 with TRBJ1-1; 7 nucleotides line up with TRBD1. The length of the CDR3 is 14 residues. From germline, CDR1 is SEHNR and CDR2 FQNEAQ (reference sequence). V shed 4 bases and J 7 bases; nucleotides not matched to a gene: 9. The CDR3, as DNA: TGTGCCAGCAGCTCCGCGGGACAGACAATTGAAGCTTTCTTT. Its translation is CASSSAGQTIEAFF.

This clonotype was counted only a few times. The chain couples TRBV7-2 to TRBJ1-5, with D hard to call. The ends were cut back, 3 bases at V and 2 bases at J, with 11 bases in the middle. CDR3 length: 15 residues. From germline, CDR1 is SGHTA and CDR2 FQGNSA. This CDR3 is CASSLVEGGNQPQHF. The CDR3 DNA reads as TGTGCCAGCAGCTTGGTGGAGGGCGGCAATCAGCCCCAGCATTTT.

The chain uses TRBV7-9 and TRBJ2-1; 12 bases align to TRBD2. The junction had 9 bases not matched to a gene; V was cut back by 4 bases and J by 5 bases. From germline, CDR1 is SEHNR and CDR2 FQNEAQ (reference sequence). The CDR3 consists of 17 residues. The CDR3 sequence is CASSSPLRLAGDNEQFF. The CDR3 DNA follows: TGTGCCAGCAGCTCCCCCCTGAGACTAGCGGGGGACAATGAGCAGTTCTTC.

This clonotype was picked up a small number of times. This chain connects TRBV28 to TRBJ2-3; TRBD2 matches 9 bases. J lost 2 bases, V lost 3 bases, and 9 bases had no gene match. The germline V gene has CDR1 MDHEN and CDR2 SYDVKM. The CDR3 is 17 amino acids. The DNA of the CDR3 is TGTGCCAGCAGTTTCCCCCCGAGCGGGGGGCCCACAGATACGCAGTATTTT. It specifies CASSFPPSGGPTDTQYF.

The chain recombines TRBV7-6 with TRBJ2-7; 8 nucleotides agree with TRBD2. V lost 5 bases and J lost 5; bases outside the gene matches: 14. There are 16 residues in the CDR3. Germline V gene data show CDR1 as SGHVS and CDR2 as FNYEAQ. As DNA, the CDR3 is TGTGCCAGCAGCCCTCCACCCCGGGGGGGGTTCCACGAGCAGTACTTC. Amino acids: CASSPPPRGGFHEQYF.

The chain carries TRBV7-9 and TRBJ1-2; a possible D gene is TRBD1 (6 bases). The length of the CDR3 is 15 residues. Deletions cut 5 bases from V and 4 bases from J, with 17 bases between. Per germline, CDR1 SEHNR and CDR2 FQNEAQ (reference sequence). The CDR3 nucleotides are TGTGCCAGCAGCCCCGCGACAGGACCTACCTATGGCTACACCTTC. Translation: CASSPATGPTYGYTF.

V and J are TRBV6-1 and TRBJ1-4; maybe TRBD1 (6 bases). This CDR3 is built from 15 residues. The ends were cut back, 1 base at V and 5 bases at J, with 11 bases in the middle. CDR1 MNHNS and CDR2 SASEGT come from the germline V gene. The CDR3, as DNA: TGTGCCAGCAGTGAAGGGACAGAGACGAATGAAAAACTGTTTTTT. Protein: CASSEGTETNEKLFF.